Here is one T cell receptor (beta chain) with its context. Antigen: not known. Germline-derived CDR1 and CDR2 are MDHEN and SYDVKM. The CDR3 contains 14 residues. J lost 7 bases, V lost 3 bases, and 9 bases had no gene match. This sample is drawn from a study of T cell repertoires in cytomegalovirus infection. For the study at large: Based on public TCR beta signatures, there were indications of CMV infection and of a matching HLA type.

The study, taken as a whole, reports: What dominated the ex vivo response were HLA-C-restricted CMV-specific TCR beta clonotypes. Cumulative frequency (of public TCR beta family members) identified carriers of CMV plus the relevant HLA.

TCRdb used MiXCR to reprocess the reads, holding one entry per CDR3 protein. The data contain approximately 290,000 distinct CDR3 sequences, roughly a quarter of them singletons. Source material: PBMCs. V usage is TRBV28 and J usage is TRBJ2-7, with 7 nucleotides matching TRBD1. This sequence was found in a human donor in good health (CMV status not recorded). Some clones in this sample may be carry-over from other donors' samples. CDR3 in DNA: TGTGCCAGCAGTTTCGACAGGGTCAAAGAAGAGCAGTACTTC. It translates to CASSFDRVKEEQYF.